This T cell receptor (beta chain) was captured by sequencing in a study of blood T cells in healthy people across ages. This clonotype has only a few counts. The antigen is undetermined. This CDR3 region has 14 residues. Germline V lookup: CDR1 LGHNA, CDR2 YSLEER. The V and J ends lost 1 base and 5 bases respectively, with 11 bases between them. Findings and caveats of the study: Age brought a roughly linear fall in TCR beta diversity measured per million T cells. When set beside aged donors, long-lived donors presented more naive CD4+ cells and higher diversity.

Primed by a sample-barcoded 5' primer and a J-beta primer mix, a second PCR proceeded for about 7 to 12 cycles. One entry per CDR3 protein results from TCRdb running MiXCR on the 5' RACE reads. Among some 800,000 distinct CDR3 sequences listed, approximately 48% were seen once. The origin of this receptor is a man between 60 and 75 years old in good health. This chain joins TRBV4-3 and TRBJ2-5; D is ambiguous. The sequencing sample was made of blood. The CDR3 sequence is CASSQALGRETQYF. The CDR3 DNA reads as TGCGCCAGCAGCCAAGCTCTTGGAAGGGAGACCCAGTACTTC.